These T cell receptor beta chains were read from a single sample in a study of blood T cell repertoires in COVID-19. The assay was immunoSEQ multiplex PCR, and TCRdb's table has in-frame clones only and misses some. This sample carries approximately 89,000 clones, nearly 95% of them seen once, and the ten largest clones take about 4.1%. Material for sequencing was peripheral blood. Every receptor here comes from a human donor with active COVID-19. The donor label of this sample is uncertain. Each CDR3 is given with its conserved first and last residue. Fields, in order: J gene, V gene, CDR3 protein.

>TRBJ2-7|TRBV9
CASSVGGRGEEQYF
>TRBJ2-1|TRBV4-2
CASSQGGSGRPSNEQFF
>TRBJ2-7|TRBV11-2
CASSHDLRDSDYEQYF
>TRBJ1-2|TRBV5-1
CASSYLNDRMGGYTF
>TRBJ2-7|TRBV28
CASSLSGTSGNEQYF
>TRBJ2-5|TRBV28
CASSLRIRASGSQETQYF
>TRBJ2-7|TRBV11-2
CASSSRLAGDREQYF
>TRBJ1-5|TRBV19
CASSNSGTGARQPQHF
>TRBJ2-2|TRBV28
CASSSMGELFF
>TRBJ2-3|TRBV7-8
CASSKRTSKADTQYF
>TRBJ2-1|TRBV7-6
CASSLVHSGVSRNEQFF
>TRBJ1-2|TRBV6-5
CASSYSGAISGYTF
>TRBJ2-2|TRBV14
CASRQAGGTGELFF
>TRBJ2-5|TRBV29-1
CSVTPGQGRQETQYF
>TRBJ2-2|TRBV6-6
CASSYGETGELFF
>TRBJ2-7|TRBV27
CASSLGQPLYEQYF
>TRBJ2-7|TRBV6-2/TRBV6-3
CASSYGASDIYEQYF
>TRBJ1-1|TRBV6-5
CASGQTGTEAFF
>TRBJ1-2|TRBV7-9
CASSLTPSNYGYTF
>TRBJ2-2|TRBV3-1/TRBV3-2
CASSQDLQLAGAGELFF
>TRBJ2-5|TRBV29-1
CSVGQGETQYF
>TRBJ2-5|TRBV11-2
CASSLVEVAGGPRETQYF
>TRBJ2-7|TRBV11-2
CASSLQAGGEQYF
>TRBJ1-5|TRBV28
CASSWGQFVSQPQHF
>TRBJ1-5|TRBV28
CASSLYGTVYQPQHF
>TRBJ1-4|TRBV5-1
CASSVDIGTNYEKLFF
>TRBJ2-7|TRBV6-5
CAGGRTQSSYEQYF
>TRBJ2-7|TRBV19
CASQASTYEQYF
>TRBJ2-7|TRBV5-4
CASSSPGSSYEQYF
>TRBJ1-1|TRBV12-1
CASSDGTANTEAFF
>TRBJ2-5|TRBV7-8
CASSTGDFQETQYF
>TRBJ2-5|TRBV21-1
CASSKRGLAGAQETQYF
>TRBJ2-5|TRBV11-3
CASSSPGLPEEETQYF
>TRBJ1-1|TRBV29-1
CSVPAPGDTEAFF
>TRBJ2-1|TRBV28
CASSQYRKDNEQFF
>TRBJ1-6|TRBV18
CASSSEGQNNSPLHF
>TRBJ2-7|TRBV4-1
CASSPLGGGGYEQYF
>TRBJ2-3|TRBV7-6
CASSPLAGVRVTDTQYF
>TRBJ2-7|TRBV7-2
CASSLRIGTGAYEQYF
>TRBJ2-1|TRBV7-2
CASGLAGSGVYNEQFF
>TRBJ1-6|TRBV11-2
CASSPADSPLHF
>TRBJ1-5|TRBV14
CASSQDSLKGEDQPQHF
>TRBJ2-4|TRBV5-8
CASSQIGQFQYF
>TRBJ2-7|TRBV7-2
CASSSRTGVEYF
>TRBJ2-7|TRBV11-2
CASSLLKGGAHEQYF
>TRBJ2-1|TRBV7-9
CASAGTSDEQFF
>TRBJ1-1|TRBV4-3
CASSQGRWDTEAFF
>TRBJ2-1|TRBV10-1
CASLGTTAHNEQFF
>TRBJ2-7|TRBV5-1
CASSFGRGPYEQYF